One and the same sample provided the 25 T cell receptor beta chains below, sequenced in a study of CD8+ T cells in alopecia areata. Reverse transcription of extracted RNA yielded cDNA, which provided the sequencing template. TCRdb keeps only in-frame clones here, not all; method: immunoSEQ multiplex PCR. The sample lists 200,000 or so clones, around 62% occurring once. The sample here was CD4+ T cells sorted from blood, taken at week 0. All receptors come from a human donor with alopecia areata.

CDR3: CASSLTFGQPQHF. The CDR3 coding sequence is TGTGCCAGCAGCTTAACGTTTGGTCAGCCCCAGCATTTT. This chain links TRBV7-3 with TRBJ1-5; no firm D call. With 0 bases removed from V and 6 bases from J, the gap between germline ends came to 6 bases. The germline V gene has CDR1 SGHTA and CDR2 FQGTGA. The CDR3 is 13 residues long.

In the case of this clone: One end of the junction fails to match germline, which may point to a read error. The chain has TRBV18 and TRBJ2-6; D could derive from TRBD1 or TRBD2 (6 bases each). The CDR3 totals 14 residues. CDR1 and CDR2 from the germline V gene are KGHSH and LQKENI. DNA for the CDR3: TGTGCCAGCTCACCGGATTCGGGGGCCAACATCCTGACTTTC. It translates to CASSPDSGANILTF.

In this sample, this clone turned up once. The chain has TRBV11-3 and TRBJ2-5; no reliable D call. From germline, CDR1 is SGHNT and CDR2 YENEEA. This CDR3 is built from 11 residues. The V gene lost 5 bases and the J gene lost 2 bases, with 3 bases spanning the gap. CDR3 amino acids: CASSNQETQYF. The CDR3 DNA sequence: TGTGCCAGCAGCAATCAAGAGACCCAGTACTTC.

This rearrangement joins TRBV2 to TRBJ2-1; D perhaps matches TRBD2 (6 bases). CDR1 and CDR2 from the germline V gene are SNHLY and FYNNEI. V gave up 8 bases and J gave up 8 bases, with 16 bases separating them. There are 13 residues in the CDR3. Written as DNA, the CDR3 is TGTGCCAGCCGTCGATTCGGGGACTATGAGCAGTTCTTC. Its translation is CASRRFGDYEQFF.

This chain joins TRBV6-1 and TRBJ1-2; TRBD1 matches 7 bases. Germline CDR1 reads MNHNS; CDR2 reads SASEGT. The CDR3 has 15 residues. V lost 3 bases, J lost 6 bases, and 10 bases stayed unmatched. The CDR3 sequence: CASSDIHGTVDGYTF. The CDR3 DNA sequence: TGTGCCAGCAGTGACATACATGGGACAGTCGATGGCTACACCTTC.

V is TRBV9 and J is TRBJ2-1; 10 nucleotides align to TRBD2. This CDR3 spans 14 amino acids. J gave up 7 bases and V 2 bases, and 3 bases lay outside the gene matches. Germline CDR1 and CDR2: SGDLS and YYNGEE. CDR3 DNA sequence: TGTGCCAGCAGCGTCCGGACTAGCGGTAATGAGCAGTTCTTC. Amino acids: CASSVRTSGNEQFF.

This clone was detected once. The chain has TRBV7-9 and TRBJ2-7; either TRBD1 or TRBD2 may supply D (5 bases each). From germline, CDR1 is SEHNR and CDR2 FQNEAQ (reference sequence). V lost 4 bases and J lost 7, with 17 bases in between. This CDR3 is built from 14 residues. CDR3: CASSSGTASGEQYF. The CDR3 DNA is TGTGCCAGCAGCTCCGGGACCGCCTCGGGGGAGCAGTACTTC.

The CDR3 DNA reads as TGTGCCAGCATCCGGACAGGGGGAAGAACTGAAGCTTTCTTT. Translating it yields CASIRTGGRTEAFF. The chain carries TRBV2 and TRBJ1-1, with TRBD1 matching 10 bases. CDR3 length equals 14 residues. The trim removed 7 bases at V and 5 bases at J, leaving 7 bases unmatched. Germline CDR1 and CDR2: SNHLY and FYNNEI.

There are a few counts of this clone. The rearrangement links TRBV14 to TRBJ1-2, with D uncertain. This CDR3 region has 13 residues. Germline values: CDR1 SGHDN, CDR2 FVKESK. V was shortened by 3 bases and J by 4 bases, with 9 bases between the two germline ends. The CDR3 region is CASSHGRGYGYTF. The CDR3 DNA reads TGTGCCAGCAGCCATGGACGTGGCTATGGCTACACCTTC.

Here the CDR3 reads CAWSVQVEGDEQFF. In DNA, the CDR3 is TGTGCCTGGAGTGTACAGGTGGAGGGCGATGAGCAGTTCTTC. This chain uses TRBV30 with TRBJ2-1, with D perhaps matching TRBD2 (6 bases). The CDR3 covers 14 residues. CDR1 and CDR2 from the germline V gene are GTSNPN and SVGIG (reference sequence). The germline V and J ends were trimmed by 0 bases and 8 bases, with 14 bases remaining between them.

The genes are TRBV5-1 and TRBJ1-2; D is perhaps TRBD1 (5 bases). Per the germline V gene, CDR1 is SGHRS and CDR2 is YFSETQ. Trimming took off 4 bases at V and 2 bases at J, with 12 bases between the two ends. This CDR3 region has 14 residues. CDR3 in DNA: TGCGCCAGCAGCGGGGCCCTGGGAAACTATGGCTACACCTTC. Protein sequence: CASSGALGNYGYTF.

This sequence joins TRBV5-8 and TRBJ2-7, with unresolved D. The CDR3 length is 15 residues. Germline assignment: CDR1 SGHTS and CDR2 YDEGEE. Trimming removed 0 bases from V and 4 bases from J, with 14 bases in between. DNA of the CDR3: TGTGCCAGCAGCTTGGGCCCCTTACCGTCTTACGAGCAGTACTTC. It is translated as CASSLGPLPSYEQYF.

V usage is TRBV6-5 and J usage is TRBJ1-3; the match to TRBD1 covers 9 bases. The germline V gene has CDR1 MNHEY and CDR2 SVGAGI. This CDR3 has 15 residues. V was clipped by 6 bases and J by 2 bases; unmatched bases: 5. The CDR3 loop is CASSQTGGTGNTIYF. The CDR3 nucleotides are TGTGCCAGCAGCCAAACAGGGGGCACTGGAAACACCATATATTTT.

The chain uses TRBV5-1 and TRBJ2-7, with D possibly being TRBD2 (6 bases). This CDR3 contains 11 residues. Germline-derived CDR1 and CDR2 are SGHRS and YFSETQ. Trimming left V 4 bases short and J 5 bases short, with 7 bases between. The CDR3 region is CASSGGNEQYF. In nucleotides, the CDR3 is TGCGCCAGCAGCGGAGGGAACGAGCAGTACTTC. Complete variable domain (other parts from reference TRBV5-1 and TRBJ2-7): KAGVTQTPRYLIKTRGQQVTLSCSPISGHRSVSWYQQTPGQGLQFLFEYFSETQRNKGNFPGRFSGRQFSNSRSEMNVSTLELGDSALYLCASSGGNEQYFGPGTRLTVT.

This clone was detected a few times. The V and J genes are TRBV29-1 and TRBJ2-7; 9 positions agree with TRBD1. Germline V gene sequence: CDR1 SQVTM, CDR2 ANQGSEA. The J segment lost 5 bases and the V segment lost 6 bases, leaving 14 bases of the junction unmatched. This CDR3 has 15 residues. The CDR3 sequence is CSVGYRGQGGHEQYF. The DNA of the CDR3 is TGCAGCGTCGGTTATCGGGGACAGGGAGGCCACGAGCAGTACTTC.

This clone was observed at least ten times. V usage is TRBV9 and J usage is TRBJ2-2; 8 nucleotides line up with TRBD1. Germline CDR1 SGDLS, CDR2 YYNGEE. This CDR3 has 16 residues. V shed 4 bases and J 4 bases; nucleotides not matched to a gene: 9. In DNA, the CDR3 is TGTGCCAGCAGCCTGCGACAGGGGAGTGTCACCGGGGAGCTGTTTTTT. It translates to CASSLRQGSVTGELFF. Full variable domain (missing parts from reference TRBV9 and TRBJ2-2): DSGVTQTPKHLITATGQRVTLRCSPRSGDLSVYWYQQSLDQGLQFLIQYYNGEERAKGNILERFSAQQFPDLHSELNLSSLELGDSALYFCASSLRQGSVTGELFFGEGSRLTVL.

This rearrangement joins TRBV5-6 to TRBJ1-2; D uncertain. Trimming cost V 2 bases and J 8 bases, with 13 bases left between them. The CDR3 loop spans 13 amino acids. Germline V gives CDR1 SGHDT, CDR2 YYEEEE. The CDR3 here is CASSFEVMVGYTF. The CDR3 DNA follows: TGTGCCAGCAGCTTTGAGGTGATGGTCGGCTACACCTTC.

This clone was found a few times. V usage is TRBV6-1 and J usage is TRBJ2-4; no clear D. In germline, CDR1 is MNHNS, CDR2 SASEGT. The CDR3 spans 13 residues. V was shortened by 2 bases and J by 1 base, with 3 bases between the two germline ends. DNA for the CDR3: TGTGCCAGCAGTGAATATGCCAAAAACATTCAGTACTTC. It specifies CASSEYAKNIQYF.

The gene calls are TRBV29-1 and TRBJ1-5, with D possibly TRBD1 on 6 matching bases. Germline V gene data show CDR1 as SQVTM and CDR2 as ANQGSEA. The CDR3 loop spans 14 amino acids. Trimming left V 4 bases short and J 0 bases short, with 10 bases between. The CDR3 is CSVVTDSSNQPQHF. For the CDR3, the DNA is TGCAGCGTTGTTACGGACAGTAGCAATCAGCCCCAGCATTTT. Together with reference TRBV29-1 and TRBJ1-5, the CDR3 gives the full variable domain: SAVISQKPSRDICQRGTSLTIQCQVDSQVTMMFWYRQQPGQSLTLIATANQGSEATYESGFVIDKFPISRPNLTFSTLTVSNMSPEDSSIYLCSVVTDSSNQPQHFGDGTRLSIL.

This rearrangement joins TRBV29-1 to TRBJ2-1; 7 bases agree with TRBD1. Germline CDR1 SQVTM, CDR2 ANQGSEA. V was pared by 2 bases and J by 8 bases, with 3 bases of the junction left unmatched. This CDR3 contains 12 residues. This CDR3 is CSVERQGHEQFF. Written as DNA, the CDR3 is TGCAGCGTTGAAAGACAGGGCCATGAGCAGTTCTTC.

This chain joins TRBV25-1 and TRBJ1-2; TRBD1 is a possible D gene (5 bases). The germline V gene encodes CDR1 MGHDK and CDR2 SYGVNS. This CDR3 has 14 residues. V was trimmed by 1 base and J by 5 bases, leaving 11 bases between them. DNA for the CDR3: TGTGCCAGCAGTGAATGGTCAGGGATTTATGGCTACACCTTC. Protein sequence: CASSEWSGIYGYTF.

This clone was found a few times. This chain links TRBV29-1 with TRBJ1-4; unclear D gene. Trimming stripped 6 bases from V and 15 bases from J, with 17 bases between. The CDR3 runs 11 residues. Germline assignment: CDR1 SQVTM and CDR2 ANQGSEA. The CDR3 here is CSVEIRQLVFF. The CDR3 nucleotides are TGCAGCGTCGAGATCCGTCAGTTGGTGTTTTTT.

The chain is built from TRBV11-2 and TRBJ1-2; no clear D gene. Germline V gives CDR1 SGHAT, CDR2 FQNNGV. V was trimmed by 3 bases and J by 4 bases, leaving 6 bases between them. This CDR3 region has 12 residues. CDR3 bases: TGTGCCAGCAGCTTGGACCGCTATGGCTACACCTTC. It translates to CASSLDRYGYTF.

This clone was seen more than once but under ten times. The CDR3 here is CASSWVSGANVLTF. CDR3 coding DNA: TGTGCCAGCAGTTGGGTGTCTGGGGCCAACGTCCTGACTTTC. The chain uses TRBV6-6 and TRBJ2-6, with D unclear. The V end was cut by 4 bases, the J end by 1 base, with 5 bases between. The CDR3 is made up of 14 amino acids. CDR1 and CDR2 from the germline V gene are MNHNY and SVGAGI (reference sequence).

Notes on this clone: Other DNA sequences in the sample encode the same CDR3. V usage is TRBV5-1 and J usage is TRBJ2-3, with a weak D call TRBD1 (5 bases). Germline lookup yields CDR1 SGHRS and CDR2 YFSETQ. The CDR3 length is 14 residues. Trimming took 2 bases from V and 0 from J, leaving 7 bases between them. This CDR3 reads CASSLPGSTDTQYF. DNA of the CDR3: TGCGCCAGCAGCTTACCAGGGAGCACAGATACGCAGTATTTT. The whole variable domain, filled in from reference TRBV5-1 and TRBJ2-3, reads KAGVTQTPRYLIKTRGQQVTLSCSPISGHRSVSWYQQTPGQGLQFLFEYFSETQRNKGNFPGRFSGRQFSNSRSEMNVSTLELGDSALYLCASSLPGSTDTQYFGPGTRLTVL.